The 32 T cell receptor beta chains reported below all come from one sample, sequenced in a study of siplizumab effects on memory and regulatory T cells. Here immunoSEQ multiplex PCR was the method, and the copy in TCRdb shows in-frame clones only, minus some. The repertoire holds some 97,000 clones, 85% to 95% seen once, with approximately 1.4% in the top ten. Sequencing was performed on non-Treg CD4+ T cells sorted from blood. The origin of the receptors is a human donor in good health.

V gene TRBV19 combines with J gene TRBJ2-7; 7 bases map to TRBD2. V shed 6 bases and J 3 bases; nucleotides not matched to a gene: 14. Germline V CDR1 and CDR2: LNHDA, SQIVND (reference sequence). This CDR3 comprises 16 residues. CDR3 region: CASRSRLRREIYEQYF. The DNA for the CDR3 is TGTGCCAGTAGGTCTCGGCTGAGGCGGGAGATCTACGAGCAGTACTTC. Drawing the rest from reference TRBV19 and TRBJ2-7, the complete variable domain is DGGITQSPKYLFRKEGQNVTLSCEQNLNHDAMYWYRQDPGQGLRLIYYSQIVNDFQKGDIAEGYSVSREKKESFPLTVTSAQKNPTAFYLCASRSRLRREIYEQYFGPGTRLTVT.

The chain uses TRBV7-9 and TRBJ2-7; 9 bases agree with TRBD1. The V gene end was trimmed by 5 bases and the J gene end by 3 bases; junction bases not matched to a gene: 5. CDR1 and CDR2 from the germline V gene are SEHNR and FQNEAQ (reference sequence). CDR3 size: 14 residues. The CDR3 nucleotides are TGTGCCAGCAGCCGAACAGGGGGCGGCTACGAGCAGTACTTC. The encoded protein is CASSRTGGGYEQYF.

The chain carries TRBV11-2 and TRBJ1-3; TRBD1 might be the D (5 bases). Germline V lookup: CDR1 SGHAT, CDR2 FQNNGV. V lost 2 bases to trimming and J lost 1 base, with 9 bases between them. The CDR3 length is 15 residues. The CDR3 coding sequence is TGTGCCAGCAGCTTAAATGGGGGTTCTGGAAACACCATATATTTT. This translates into CASSLNGGSGNTIYF.

Only one count was recorded for this clone. This sequence joins TRBV25-1 and TRBJ2-4; 7 bases fit TRBD1. Looked up from germline, CDR1 is MGHDK and CDR2 is SYGVNS. There are 15 residues in the CDR3. V lost 0 bases and J lost 9; bases outside the gene matches: 8. The CDR3 nucleotides read TGTGCCAGCAGTGAATATGGGGCGACAGGGAGCATTCAGTACTTC. Protein sequence: CASSEYGATGSIQYF.

This chain uses TRBV6-1 with TRBJ2-2; D perhaps matches TRBD2 (5 bases). Germline CDR1 reads MNHNS; CDR2 reads SASEGT. The CDR3 spans 13 residues. Trimming cost V 4 bases and J 6 bases, with 9 bases left between them. CDR3 coding DNA: TGTGCCAGCAGTGTCTGGCGGGCCGGGGAGCTGTTTTTT. Translated, it gives CASSVWRAGELFF.

The rearrangement links TRBV29-1 to TRBJ2-5; D gene ambiguous. The germline V gene has CDR1 SQVTM and CDR2 ANQGSEA. The CDR3 length is 10 residues. V lost 4 bases and J lost 11, with 11 bases in between. CDR3 in amino acids: CSVGSPEQYF. The CDR3 DNA follows: TGCAGCGTTGGGTCACCAGAGCAGTACTTC.

The genes are TRBV6-5 and TRBJ2-7; 9 nucleotides match TRBD1. Trimming removed 6 bases from V and 6 bases from J; junction bases left unmatched: 6. This CDR3 comprises 13 residues. Germline V gene data show CDR1 as MNHEY and CDR2 as SVGAGI. The CDR3 loop is CASRRDRASEQYF. The CDR3 nucleotides read TGTGCCAGCAGGCGGGACAGGGCCTCCGAGCAGTACTTC.

This clone was seen a single time. V gene TRBV7-9 combines with J gene TRBJ2-3; 10 positions match TRBD2. V was pared by 4 bases and J by 3 bases, with 7 bases of the junction left unmatched. Germline CDR1 and CDR2: SEHNR and FQNEAQ (reference sequence). The CDR3 length is 16 residues. The CDR3 is CASSSGVAGGTDTQYF. DNA of the CDR3: TGTGCCAGCAGCTCGGGGGTAGCGGGAGGAACAGATACGCAGTATTTT.

This clone turned up a few times. The V call is TRBV5-1, the J call TRBJ1-5, with D unresolved. The CDR3 totals 15 residues. Deletions cut 0 bases from V and 5 bases from J, with 12 bases between. Germline V CDR1 and CDR2: SGHRS, YFSETQ. DNA of the CDR3: TGCGCCAGCAGCTTGGATGGGTCAGGATATCAGCCCCAGCATTTT. As protein: CASSLDGSGYQPQHF. Filled out from reference TRBV5-1 and TRBJ1-5, the complete variable domain reads KAGVTQTPRYLIKTRGQQVTLSCSPISGHRSVSWYQQTPGQGLQFLFEYFSETQRNKGNFPGRFSGRQFSNSRSEMNVSTLELGDSALYLCASSLDGSGYQPQHFGDGTRLSIL.

The chain employs TRBV5-6 and TRBJ2-1, with TRBD1 matching over 8 bases. CDR1 and CDR2 from the germline V gene are SGHDT and YYEEEE. V shed 0 bases and J 3 bases; nucleotides not matched to a gene: 2. The CDR3 spans 15 residues. In DNA form, the CDR3 reads TGTGCCAGCAGCTTGGCGGGACAGGACTACAATGAGCAGTTCTTC. Translation gives CASSLAGQDYNEQFF.

The chain employs TRBV5-6 and TRBJ1-4; D ambiguous. CDR1 is SGHDT, CDR2 YYEEEE, per germline. CDR3 length equals 14 residues. V was cut by 4 bases and J by 4 bases, with 11 bases left in between. CDR3 loop: CASSPDGYNEKLFF. The CDR3 DNA is TGTGCCAGCAGCCCGGACGGATATAATGAAAAACTGTTTTTT.

The chain recombines TRBV23-1 with TRBJ2-7; D remains unclear. TRBV23-1 belongs to the ORF category, with a function that is uncertain. This CDR3 region has 11 residues. The CDR3 region is CASSQYGKELV. As DNA, the CDR3 is TGCGCCAGCAGTCAATATGGGAAGGAATTAGTC.

The chain employs TRBV28 and TRBJ1-2; 8 nucleotides align to TRBD1. The junction had 11 bases not matched to a gene; V was cut back by 10 bases and J by 7 bases. CDR1 is MDHEN, CDR2 SYDVKM, per germline. CDR3 length: 13 residues. The CDR3 nucleotides are TGTGCCACACACCCAGGGGGCGCAGGTGGCTACACCTTC. Protein: CATHPGGAGGYTF.

The genes are TRBV11-2 and TRBJ2-1; 10 bases align to TRBD2. CDR1 is SGHAT and CDR2 is FQNNGV in the germline V gene. V lost 2 bases, J lost 3 bases, and 1 base stayed unmatched. This CDR3 contains 15 residues. Here the CDR3 reads CASSLSGGGYNEQFF. The CDR3 coding sequence is TGTGCCAGCAGCTTAAGCGGGGGGGGCTACAATGAGCAGTTCTTC.

The rearrangement links TRBV12-5 to TRBJ2-1; TRBD1 might be the D (5 bases). Germline CDR1 reads LGHNT; CDR2 reads FRNRAP. CDR3 size: 15 residues. V lost 1 base and J 8 bases, leaving 15 bases between the germline ends. The chain's CDR3 is CASGLAASWGDEQFF. The CDR3 DNA reads TGTGCTAGTGGTTTGGCGGCTAGTTGGGGCGATGAGCAGTTCTTC.

This sequence joins TRBV20-1 and TRBJ2-5, with D unclear. In germline, CDR1 is DFQATT, CDR2 SNEGSKA (reference sequence). The CDR3 runs 10 residues. Trimming removed 3 bases at V and 5 bases at J, with 4 bases between. CDR3 DNA sequence: TGCAGTGCTAGCTCTGAGACCCAGTACTTC. It specifies CSASSETQYF.

In this sample, this clone turned up once. The rearrangement links TRBV5-1 to TRBJ2-5, with 12 bases that match TRBD2. The CDR3 is 16 residues long. The V segment lost 3 bases and the J segment 4 bases; nucleotides outside the gene matches: 7. The germline V gene encodes CDR1 SGHRS and CDR2 YFSETQ. The CDR3 protein is CASSYLAGGPRETQYF. DNA for the CDR3: TGCGCCAGCAGCTACCTAGCGGGAGGGCCACGAGAGACCCAGTACTTC.

The chain combines TRBV7-6 with TRBJ2-3, with TRBD2 identical over 13 bases. With 6 bases clipped from V and 4 bases from J, the junction kept 4 bases outside the gene matches. The CDR3 totals 15 residues. In germline, CDR1 is SGHVS, CDR2 FNYEAQ. CDR3 nucleotide sequence: TGTGCCAGCAGTACTAGCGGGAGGGGTCCAGATACGCAGTATTTT. Translated: CASSTSGRGPDTQYF. Full variable domain (missing parts from reference TRBV7-6 and TRBJ2-3): GAGVSQSPRYKVTKRGQDVALRCDPISGHVSLYWYRQALGQGPEFLTYFNYEAQQDKSGLPNDRFSAERPEGSISTLTIQRTEQRDSAMYRCASSTSGRGPDTQYFGPGTRLTVL.

This clone was seen once. V usage is TRBV10-1 and J usage is TRBJ2-7; 7 nucleotides match TRBD1. The V and J ends lost 4 bases and 1 base, in that order; junction bases with no gene match: 7. CDR1 is WNHNN and CDR2 is SYGVQD in the germline V gene (reference sequence). This CDR3 has 15 amino acids. The CDR3 loop is CASSGKAGGSYEQYF. In DNA form, the CDR3 reads TGCGCCAGCAGTGGAAAGGCAGGGGGATCCTACGAGCAGTACTTC.

The chain joins TRBV5-1 to TRBJ2-1; D gene unclear. CDR3 length: 16 residues. Trimming removed 1 base from V and 0 bases from J, with 11 bases in between. Looked up from germline, CDR1 is SGHRS and CDR2 is YFSETQ. The CDR3 is CASSLFGDRSYNEQFF. CDR3 nucleotides: TGCGCCAGCAGCTTGTTTGGCGACCGCTCCTACAATGAGCAGTTCTTC. Based on the CDR3 plus reference TRBV5-1 and TRBJ2-1, the full variable domain is KAGVTQTPRYLIKTRGQQVTLSCSPISGHRSVSWYQQTPGQGLQFLFEYFSETQRNKGNFPGRFSGRQFSNSRSEMNVSTLELGDSALYLCASSLFGDRSYNEQFFGPGTRLTVL.

The rearrangement joins TRBV7-3 to TRBJ2-2, with D perhaps matching TRBD1 (6 bases). From germline, CDR1 is SGHTA and CDR2 FQGTGA. V lost 0 bases to trimming and J lost 0 bases, with 14 bases between them. The CDR3 has 18 amino acids. This CDR3 reads CASSLTLVGASNTGELFF. The CDR3 region has the DNA TGTGCCAGCAGCTTAACCTTGGTGGGGGCCTCGAACACCGGGGAGCTGTTTTTT.

The CDR3 nucleotides read TGTGCCAGTAATACCGGGACTAGCGTCTACGAGCAGTACTTC. It translates to CASNTGTSVYEQYF. The V gene is TRBV19, the J gene TRBJ2-7; 10 nucleotides agree with TRBD2. Germline CDR1 LNHDA, CDR2 SQIVND (reference sequence). This CDR3 is built from 14 residues. Trimming took 7 bases from V and 3 from J; bases not matched to a gene: 6.

The chain combines TRBV5-1 with TRBJ2-5; the match to TRBD1 covers 8 bases. The DNA matches TRBJ2-7 better at its end, which makes the J call doubtful. This CDR3 has 15 amino acids. Looked up from germline, CDR1 is SGHRS and CDR2 is YFSETQ. CDR3 amino acids: CASSFLQGARYEQYF. CDR3 nucleotide sequence: TGCGCCAGCAGCTTCCTCCAGGGGGCGCGGTACGAGCAGTACTTC.

The chain recombines TRBV5-8 with TRBJ2-2; TRBD2 matches at 8 bases. The CDR3 length is 17 residues. The trim removed 0 bases at V and 4 bases at J, leaving 8 bases unmatched. Germline V CDR1 and CDR2: SGHTS, YDEGEE. CDR3 sequence: CASSLAGGRSFTGELFF. CDR3 coding DNA: TGTGCCAGCAGCTTGGCTGGCGGGAGGTCGTTCACCGGGGAGCTGTTTTTT.

This clone was counted between two and nine times. This sequence joins TRBV19 and TRBJ1-1; TRBD1 might be the D (5 bases). V lost 3 bases and J lost 4, with 12 bases in between. Germline V gene lookup returns CDR1 LNHDA and CDR2 SQIVND (reference sequence). The CDR3 contains 14 residues. The DNA for the CDR3 is TGTGCCAGTAGTATTCGAGGGGAGGGCACTGAAGCTTTCTTT. It specifies CASSIRGEGTEAFF.

The chain has TRBV27 and TRBJ2-7; D is unclear. Per germline, CDR1 MNHEY and CDR2 SMNVEV (reference sequence). Trimming pared 5 bases from V and 4 bases from J, leaving 12 bases between. The CDR3 is 13 amino acids. CDR3 in amino acids: CASSPLGGYEQYF. The CDR3 DNA sequence: TGTGCCAGCAGTCCCCTGGGTGGGTACGAGCAGTACTTC.

The chain carries TRBV30 and TRBJ2-7; D gene uncertain. CDR1 and CDR2 from the germline V gene are GTSNPN and SVGIG (reference sequence). V shed 2 bases and J shed 0 bases, with 8 bases lying between them. The CDR3 extends over 13 amino acids. CDR3: CAWSQRASYEQYF. In DNA form, the CDR3 reads TGTGCCTGGAGTCAACGGGCCTCCTACGAGCAGTACTTC. Combining the CDR3 with reference TRBV30 and TRBJ2-7 gives the whole variable domain SQTIHQWPATLVQPVGSPLSLECTVEGTSNPNLYWYRQAAGRGLQLLFYSVGIGQISSEVPQNLSASRPQDRQFILSSKKLLLSDSGFYLCAWSQRASYEQYFGPGTRLTVT.

The rearrangement uses TRBV27 and TRBJ1-4; TRBD1 matches 10 bases. Germline CDR1 MNHEY, CDR2 SMNVEV (reference sequence). CDR3 length: 15 amino acids. The junction had 8 bases not matched to a gene; V was cut back by 5 bases and J by 8 bases. CDR3 region: CASSPSTGGAEKLFF. The DNA of the CDR3 is TGTGCCAGCAGTCCATCGACAGGGGGCGCCGAAAAACTGTTTTTT.

The chain recombines TRBV28 with TRBJ2-7, with D possibly called TRBD1 or TRBD2 (6 bases each). In germline, CDR1 is MDHEN, CDR2 SYDVKM. Deletions cut 6 bases from V and 7 bases from J, with 22 bases between. This CDR3 spans 15 amino acids. CDR3 in DNA: TGTGCCAGCAGACCAGCCGGGGGCCCAATGAGGGAGCAGTACTTC. It yields the protein CASRPAGGPMREQYF.

The V call is TRBV29-1, the J call TRBJ1-2; D is ambiguous. CDR1 is SQVTM and CDR2 is ANQGSEA in the germline V gene. V lost 5 bases and J lost 6, with 16 bases in between. The CDR3 contains 13 residues. The CDR3 protein is CSVSFTTGNGYTF. The CDR3 nucleotides are TGCAGCGTTTCATTCACTACCGGGAATGGCTACACCTTC.

The DNA of the CDR3 is TGTGCCAGCACCTCCTTCCGGGCGGACTATGGCTACACCTTC. It yields the protein CASTSFRADYGYTF. The chain is built from TRBV13 and TRBJ1-2; D gene uncertain. Looked up from germline, CDR1 is PRHDT and CDR2 is FYEKMQ (reference sequence). This CDR3 has 14 residues. The V end lost 7 bases, the J end lost 3 bases, and 15 bases lay between the germline ends. Using reference TRBV13 and TRBJ1-2 for the parts outside the CDR3, the full variable domain is AAGVIQSPRHLIKEKRETATLKCYPIPRHDTVYWYQQGPGQDPQFLISFYEKMQSDKGSIPDRFSAQQFSDYHSELNMSSLELGDSALYFCASTSFRADYGYTFGSGTRLTVV.

This clone was counted a few times. The chain employs TRBV29-1 and TRBJ1-2; maybe TRBD1 (6 bases). The CDR3 has 16 amino acids. The ends were cut back, 7 bases at V and 4 bases at J, with 25 bases in the middle. CDR1 SQVTM and CDR2 ANQGSEA come from the germline V gene. The CDR3 loop is CSANGVGQSSVYGYTF. The CDR3 DNA sequence: TGCAGCGCCAATGGGGTGGGACAAAGTTCTGTCTATGGCTACACCTTC.